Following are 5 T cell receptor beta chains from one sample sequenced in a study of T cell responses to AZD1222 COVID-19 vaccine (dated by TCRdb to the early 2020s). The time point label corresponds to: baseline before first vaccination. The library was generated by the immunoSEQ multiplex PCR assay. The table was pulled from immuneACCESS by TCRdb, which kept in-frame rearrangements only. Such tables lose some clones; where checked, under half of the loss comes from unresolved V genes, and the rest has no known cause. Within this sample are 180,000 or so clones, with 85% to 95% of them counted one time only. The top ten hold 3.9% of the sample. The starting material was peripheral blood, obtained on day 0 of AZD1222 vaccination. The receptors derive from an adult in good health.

The CDR3 nucleotides are TGTGCCAGCAGTTACTCGAAACAGGGAGTCGGAGAGACCCAGTACTTC. It is translated as CASSYSKQGVGETQYF. V is TRBV6-5 and J is TRBJ2-5; the D gene is possibly TRBD1 (6 bases). CDR3 length: 16 residues. The germline gives CDR1 MNHEY, CDR2 SVGAGI. The ends were cut back, 0 bases at V and 4 bases at J, with 15 bases in the middle.

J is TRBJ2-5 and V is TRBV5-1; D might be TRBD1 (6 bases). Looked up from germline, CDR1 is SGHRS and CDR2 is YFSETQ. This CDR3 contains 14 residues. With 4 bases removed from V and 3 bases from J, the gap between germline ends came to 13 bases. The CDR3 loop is CASSALQGEETQYF. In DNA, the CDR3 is TGCGCCAGCAGCGCGTTACAGGGAGAAGAGACCCAGTACTTC.

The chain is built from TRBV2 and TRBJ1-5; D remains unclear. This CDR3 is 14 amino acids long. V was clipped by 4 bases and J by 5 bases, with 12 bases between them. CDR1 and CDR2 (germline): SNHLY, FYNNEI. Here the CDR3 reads CASSAPWAHQPQHF. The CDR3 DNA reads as TGTGCCAGCAGTGCGCCCTGGGCCCATCAGCCCCAGCATTTT.

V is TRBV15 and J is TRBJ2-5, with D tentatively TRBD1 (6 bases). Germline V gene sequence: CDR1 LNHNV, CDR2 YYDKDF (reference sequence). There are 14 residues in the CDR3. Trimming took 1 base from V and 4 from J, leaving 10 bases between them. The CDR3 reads CATSRGTVRETQYF. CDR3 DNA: TGTGCCACCAGCAGAGGGACAGTAAGAGAGACCCAGTACTTC.

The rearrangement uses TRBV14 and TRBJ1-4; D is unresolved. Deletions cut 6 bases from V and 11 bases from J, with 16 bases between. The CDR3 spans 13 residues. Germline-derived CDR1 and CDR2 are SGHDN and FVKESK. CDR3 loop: CASSKTGGLKLFF. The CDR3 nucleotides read TGTGCCAGCAGTAAAACGGGAGGGTTGAAACTGTTTTTT.